This T cell receptor (beta chain) was retrieved from a study of shared clonotypes between healthy human individuals. Points on this clone: What it recognizes is unknown.

The table came from immunoSEQ multiplex PCR; TCRdb's copy has only in-frame clones and leaves some out. The sample yields some 900,000 clones, approximately 80% seen once. Overall study findings and caveats: Shared across four donors were about 4.8% of the naive CD4 clonotypes. Generation of non-shared clonotypes was less probable than generation of clonotypes shared by all four donors. Even with large depth, rarefaction showed that sorted-subset sequencing was incomplete.

Sequencing input: memory CD4+ T cells sorted from blood. Subset indicated: CD45RA-negative fraction. The clonotype was recovered from a man aged 18 to 35 in good health.

The CDR3 DNA reads as TGTGCCAGCACCCCAATGAGAGCCGGGACTAGCGGGACCGAGCAGTACTTC. Translated, it gives CASTPMRAGTSGTEQYF. The V call is TRBV2, the J call TRBJ2-7, with TRBD2 identical over 13 bases. Per the germline V gene, CDR1 is SNHLY and CDR2 is FYNNEI. The J segment lost 6 bases and the V segment lost 7 bases, leaving 15 bases of the junction unmatched. CDR3 size: 17 residues.